The T cell receptor (beta chain) described here comes from a study of T cells in Graves' hyperthyroidism and ophthalmopathy. The length of the CDR3 is 17 residues. Germline V CDR1 and CDR2: KGHDR, SFDVKD. Germline trimming cut 4 bases from V and 0 bases from J; bases unmatched to any gene: 8. Amplified regions were TCR beta CDR3 sequences from RNA transcripts. HTBI primers were the set used in a first-round RT-PCR of the TCR CDR3. Using its own MiXCR run on the multiplex PCR reads, TCRdb lists one record per CDR3 protein. This table holds about 380,000 distinct CDR3 sequences, more than 11% found once. A remark on this clonotype: This CDR3 fails to terminate in the conserved phenylalanine or tryptophan, so it likely reflects a read error.

The receptor was isolated from a woman aged 60 to 75 with Graves' hyperthyroidism. The specimen was blood. The V gene is TRBV24-1, the J gene TRBJ2-4; TRBD2 matches at 7 bases. The CDR3 DNA is TGTGCCACCAGTGACGGGGGGAGGGGTTTAGCCAAAAACATTCAGTACTGC. Translation: CATSDGGRGLAKNIQYC.